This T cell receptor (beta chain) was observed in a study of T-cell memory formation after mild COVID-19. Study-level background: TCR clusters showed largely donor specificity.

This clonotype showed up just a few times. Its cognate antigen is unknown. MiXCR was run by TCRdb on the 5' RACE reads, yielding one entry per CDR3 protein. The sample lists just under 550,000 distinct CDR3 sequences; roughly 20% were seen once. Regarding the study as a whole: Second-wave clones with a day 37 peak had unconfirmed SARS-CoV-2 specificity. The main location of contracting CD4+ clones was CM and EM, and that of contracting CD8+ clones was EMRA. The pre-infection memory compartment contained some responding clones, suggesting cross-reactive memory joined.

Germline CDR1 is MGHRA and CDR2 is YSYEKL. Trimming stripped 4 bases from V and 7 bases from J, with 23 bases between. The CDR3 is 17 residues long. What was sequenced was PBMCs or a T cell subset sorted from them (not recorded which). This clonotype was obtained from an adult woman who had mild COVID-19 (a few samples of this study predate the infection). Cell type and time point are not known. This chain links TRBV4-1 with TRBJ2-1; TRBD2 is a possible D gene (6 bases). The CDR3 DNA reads TGCGCCAGCAGCCTCATTCCCGACGGCGGGGTGGGTAATGAGCAGTTCTTC. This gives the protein CASSLIPDGGVGNEQFF.